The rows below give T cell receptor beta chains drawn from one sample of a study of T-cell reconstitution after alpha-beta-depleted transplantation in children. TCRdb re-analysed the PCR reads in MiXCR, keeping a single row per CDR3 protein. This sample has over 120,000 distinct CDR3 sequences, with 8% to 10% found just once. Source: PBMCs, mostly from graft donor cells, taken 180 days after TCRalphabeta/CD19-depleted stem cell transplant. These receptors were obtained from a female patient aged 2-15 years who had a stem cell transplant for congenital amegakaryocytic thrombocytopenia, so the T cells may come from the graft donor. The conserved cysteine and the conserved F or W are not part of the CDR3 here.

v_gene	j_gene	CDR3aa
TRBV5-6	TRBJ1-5	ASSETGKRQPQH
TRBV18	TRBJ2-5	ASSPKGQTIQETQY
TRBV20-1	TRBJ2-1	SASTGTQGF
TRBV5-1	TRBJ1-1	ASSLDAGDDTEAF
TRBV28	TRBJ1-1	ASRLGITEAF
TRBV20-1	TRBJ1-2	SAVTGGDGYT
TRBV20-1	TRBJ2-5	SATPQYPQGETQY
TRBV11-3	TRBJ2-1	ASSMTSGRSNEQF
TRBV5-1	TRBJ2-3	ASSSGGGRTTDTQY
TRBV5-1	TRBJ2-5	ASSAGTQQETQY
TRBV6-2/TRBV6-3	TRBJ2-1	ASTVTSSGGRKSSYNEQF
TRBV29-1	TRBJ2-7	SVEEGGSGQY
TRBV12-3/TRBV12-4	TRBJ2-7	ASSLWRDYYEQY
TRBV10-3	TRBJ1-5	AISVDRDQPQH
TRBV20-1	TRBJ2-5	SAQLETQY
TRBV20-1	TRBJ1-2	SAVGRQGSNYGYT
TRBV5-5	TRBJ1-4	ASSLTGSNEKLF
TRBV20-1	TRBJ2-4	SARGLAGGKDLAKNIQY
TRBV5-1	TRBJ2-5	ASSLGAPQETQY
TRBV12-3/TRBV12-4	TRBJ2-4	ASSQDRGTNSQY
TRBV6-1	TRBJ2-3	ASSEALLGY
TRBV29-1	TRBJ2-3	SMNSGAPTDTQY
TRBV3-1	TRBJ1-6	ASSQFINSPLH
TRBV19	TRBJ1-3	ATARDRGNSGNTIY
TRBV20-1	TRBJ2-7	SARRRSTYEQY
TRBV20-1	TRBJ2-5	SASFLDQETQY
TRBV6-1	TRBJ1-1	ASSAATGDAFRSTEAF
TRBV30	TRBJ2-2	AWNRGGTGELF
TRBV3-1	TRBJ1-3	ASSPIPRQINTIY
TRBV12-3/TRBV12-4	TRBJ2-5	ASSRDRGKEGQY
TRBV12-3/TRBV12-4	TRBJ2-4	ASSGYTPNIQY
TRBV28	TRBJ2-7	ASSLSLTSGSYEQY
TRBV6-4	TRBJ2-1	ASSEAGGSYNEQF
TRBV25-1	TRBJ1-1	ASSEYRRDTEAF
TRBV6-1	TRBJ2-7	ASADPAGTGYEQY
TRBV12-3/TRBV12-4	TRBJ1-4	ASRPTGRNEKLF
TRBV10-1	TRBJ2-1	ASSPHLAGGRNEQF
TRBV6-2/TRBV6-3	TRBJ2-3	ASSYSRGYTQY
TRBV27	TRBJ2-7	ASSLRGEPSYEQY
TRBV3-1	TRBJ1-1	ASSPRASSIAF
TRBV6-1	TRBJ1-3	ASTPTWGLKNTIY
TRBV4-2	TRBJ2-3	ASSQGGAGNTQY
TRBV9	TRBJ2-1	ASSVSTLATYNEQF
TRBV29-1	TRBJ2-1	SVEDRESNEQF
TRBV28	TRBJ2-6	ASTAATVSGANVLT